The 28 T cell receptor beta chains below come from one sample, sequenced in a study of T cells in Graves' hyperthyroidism and ophthalmopathy. Authors of the study amplified TCR beta CDR3 regions from RNA transcripts. An initial round of RT-PCR targeting the TCR CDR3 relied on the HTBI primer set. TCRdb itself ran the multiplex PCR reads through MiXCR, one entry per CDR3 protein. The repertoire has around 500,000 distinct CDR3 sequences, roughly 15% of them found once; the top ten carry around 14%. The source material was blood. These receptors were taken from a woman aged 35 to 49 with Graves' hyperthyroidism.

The V and J genes are TRBV20-1 and TRBJ2-5; D may be TRBD2 (6 bases). The CDR3 has 14 residues. Germline V lookup: CDR1 DFQATT, CDR2 SNEGSKA (reference sequence). V lost 3 bases to trimming and J lost 2 bases, with 13 bases between them. The CDR3 protein is CSARGGGGQETQYF. The CDR3 DNA is TGCAGTGCTAGGGGGGGTGGGGGGCAAGAGACCCAGTACTTC.

This clonotype was picked up many times. V usage is TRBV12-3 or TRBV12-4 and J usage is TRBJ1-6; D not certain. Between the trimmed V and J ends, which lost 4 bases and 2 bases, there was a span of 12 bases. The CDR3 is 16 amino acids. CDR3 coding DNA: TGTGCCAGCAGTTCTGGGGAAGGACCCTATAATTCACCCCTCCACTTT. Translation: CASSSGEGPYNSPLHF.

This clonotype was seen a handful of times. The gene calls are TRBV4-1 and TRBJ2-7; the match to TRBD1 covers 8 bases. CDR1 is MGHRA and CDR2 is YSYEKL in the germline V gene. The CDR3 has 18 amino acids. Unmatched junction bases numbered 13, after V lost 1 base and J lost 2 bases. The chain's CDR3 is CASSQATGQVHLTYEQYF. The DNA for the CDR3 is TGCGCCAGCAGCCAAGCCACGGGACAGGTCCATTTAACCTACGAGCAGTACTTC.

This clonotype showed up many times. The CDR3 DNA reads as TGTGCCAGCAGTGAAGATTGGACAGGGGTGAACACTGAAGCTTTCTTT. Protein: CASSEDWTGVNTEAFF. This sequence joins TRBV2 and TRBJ1-1, with TRBD1 matching 9 bases. CDR1 and CDR2 from the germline V gene are SNHLY and FYNNEI. Trimming took 1 base from V and 0 from J; bases not matched to a gene: 3. The CDR3 has 16 residues.

The chain employs TRBV20-1 and TRBJ1-4, with a possible D match to TRBD1 (6 bases). Germline V CDR1 and CDR2: DFQATT, SNEGSKA (reference sequence). The germline V and J ends were trimmed by 0 bases and 5 bases, with 13 bases remaining between them. There are 15 residues in the CDR3. The CDR3 region is CSARDSRGPNEKLFF. The CDR3 bases are TGCAGTGCTAGAGACTCCCGGGGGCCGAATGAAAAACTGTTTTTT.

J is TRBJ2-2 and V is TRBV5-1; D is unresolved. Trimming shortened V by 7 bases and J by 3 bases, and 13 bases separated the two germline ends. CDR3 length equals 14 residues. Germline V gives CDR1 SGHRS, CDR2 YFSETQ. As DNA, the CDR3 is TGCGCCAGCCTAAATCTAGGTGACACCGGGGAGCTGTTTTTT. This translates into CASLNLGDTGELFF.

The chain employs TRBV20-1 and TRBJ2-1, with TRBD2 matching over 9 bases. V dropped 0 bases and J dropped 9; count of bases not matched to a gene: 12. Per germline, CDR1 DFQATT and CDR2 SNEGSKA (reference sequence). The CDR3 sequence is 16 residues long. The CDR3 sequence is CSARDFKVAGAAEQFF. As DNA, the CDR3 is TGCAGTGCTAGAGATTTTAAGGTAGCGGGAGCCGCTGAGCAGTTCTTC.

This clonotype turned up a few times. The rearrangement uses TRBV2 and TRBJ2-3; D is possibly TRBD2 (6 bases). V was trimmed by 6 bases and J by 2 bases, leaving 15 bases between them. The CDR3 has 15 amino acids. Germline CDR1 and CDR2: SNHLY and FYNNEI. The chain's CDR3 is CASRTTAGPTDTQYF. In DNA form, the CDR3 reads TGTGCCAGCAGGACCACTGCGGGACCCACAGATACGCAGTATTTT.

The chain couples TRBV20-1 to TRBJ2-1; weak D call: TRBD2 (6 bases). V lost 3 bases and J 8 bases, leaving 11 bases between the germline ends. Germline CDR1 reads DFQATT; CDR2 reads SNEGSKA (reference sequence). This CDR3 spans 12 amino acids. CDR3 protein: CSASGSVHEQFF. The CDR3 region has the DNA TGCAGTGCTAGCGGGAGTGTTCATGAGCAGTTCTTC.

The chain couples TRBV19 to TRBJ2-3; D gene ambiguous. Trimming removed 6 bases from V and 1 base from J, with 11 bases in between. Germline V gene sequence: CDR1 LNHDA, CDR2 SQIVND (reference sequence). The CDR3 covers 14 residues. This CDR3 is CASSRIAGTDTQYF. The CDR3 DNA follows: TGTGCCAGTAGCCGTATAGCCGGCACAGATACGCAGTATTTT.

Ten or more counts support this clonotype. This chain links TRBV11-2 with TRBJ2-2, with D perhaps given as TRBD1 or TRBD2 (5 bases each). The CDR3 has 16 amino acids. Deletions cut 1 base from V and 1 base from J, with 10 bases between. Germline assignment: CDR1 SGHAT and CDR2 FQNNGV. CDR3: CASSLGDVRNTGELFF. Here the CDR3 DNA reads TGTGCCAGCAGCTTAGGGGACGTGAGGAACACCGGGGAGCTGTTTTTT.

This clonotype was observed many times. The chain uses TRBV15 and TRBJ2-3; D is possibly TRBD2 (6 bases). Germline lookup yields CDR1 LNHNV and CDR2 YYDKDF (reference sequence). CDR3 length: 17 residues. V dropped 1 base and J dropped 3 bases, with 17 bases sitting between them. The CDR3 DNA reads as TGTGCCACCAGCAGAGGGTTTACGGGAGCGAGGACAGATACGCAGTATTTT. The encoded protein is CATSRGFTGARTDTQYF.

The chain links TRBV6-1 to TRBJ1-5; unclear D gene. Germline V gene data show CDR1 as MNHNS and CDR2 as SASEGT. The CDR3 spans 17 residues. Trimming shortened V by 2 bases and J by 1 base, and 15 bases separated the two germline ends. CDR3 amino acids: CASSEWPEGLSNQPQHF. The CDR3 region has the DNA TGTGCCAGCAGTGAATGGCCGGAGGGCCTCAGCAATCAGCCCCAGCATTTT.

V gene TRBV4-2 combines with J gene TRBJ2-1; D perhaps matches TRBD2 (5 bases). The germline gives CDR1 LGHNA, CDR2 YNFKEQ. This CDR3 contains 14 residues. V was trimmed by 4 bases and J by 10 bases, leaving 17 bases between them. The CDR3 loop reads CASSRGGGDHEQFF. The CDR3 region has the DNA TGTGCCAGCAGCCGAGGAGGTGGAGATCACGAGCAGTTCTTC.

This clonotype came up many times. The chain recombines TRBV30 with TRBJ1-3; no firm D call. CDR1 and CDR2 from the germline V gene are GTSNPN and SVGIG (reference sequence). The CDR3 runs to 14 residues. The ends were cut back, 1 base at V and 6 bases at J, with 13 bases in the middle. CDR3 DNA sequence: TGTGCCTGGAGTGCCCCAAGAGGGTTAAACACCATATATTTT. Translation gives CAWSAPRGLNTIYF.

This clonotype was found a few times. The chain combines TRBV6-1 with TRBJ1-1; 8 nucleotides match TRBD1. The CDR3 is 14 amino acids. Germline V CDR1 and CDR2: MNHNS, SASEGT. J was trimmed by 1 base and V by 10 bases; bases with no gene match: 8. The CDR3 loop reads CANGQGLTNTEAFF. In DNA, the CDR3 is TGTGCCAACGGACAGGGCCTTACGAACACTGAAGCTTTCTTT.

This clonotype was counted many times. The chain employs TRBV29-1 and TRBJ1-1; 7 bases align to TRBD1. CDR1 and CDR2 from the germline V gene are SQVTM and ANQGSEA. V was pared by 0 bases and J by 1 base, with 11 bases of the junction left unmatched. There are 17 residues in the CDR3. The CDR3 loop reads CSVEDPGGRGSNTEAFF. The CDR3 region has the DNA TGCAGCGTTGAAGACCCAGGGGGGAGAGGATCGAACACTGAAGCTTTCTTT.

This clonotype was counted many times. The rearrangement uses TRBV28 and TRBJ2-7; 10 nucleotides agree with TRBD1. J lost 5 bases, V lost 4 bases, and 8 bases had no gene match. Germline V lookup: CDR1 MDHEN, CDR2 SYDVKM. This CDR3 has 15 residues. For the CDR3, the DNA is TGTGCCAGCAGTTATACCGGGACAGGGGTTCACGAGCAGTACTTC. This gives the protein CASSYTGTGVHEQYF.

The chain uses TRBV5-1 and TRBJ2-2, with 8 nucleotides matching TRBD1. J lost 0 bases, V lost 4 bases, and 5 bases had no gene match. Germline lookup yields CDR1 SGHRS and CDR2 YFSETQ. The CDR3 has 16 residues. CDR3 in DNA: TGCGCCAGCAGCACTCAGGGGGCGCCGAACACCGGGGAGCTGTTTTTT. Translation: CASSTQGAPNTGELFF.

This clonotype was observed at least ten times. This chain connects TRBV9 to TRBJ1-1, with D tentatively TRBD1 (5 bases). Trimming removed 0 bases at V and 8 bases at J, with 14 bases between. The CDR3 runs to 14 residues. Per germline, CDR1 SGDLS and CDR2 YYNGEE. The chain's CDR3 is CASSVGSGLGEAFF. CDR3 coding DNA: TGTGCCAGCAGCGTAGGTTCGGGGCTGGGAGAAGCTTTCTTT. The variable domain in full, completed from reference TRBV9 and TRBJ1-1, reads DSGVTQTPKHLITATGQRVTLRCSPRSGDLSVYWYQQSLDQGLQFLIQYYNGEERAKGNILERFSAQQFPDLHSELNLSSLELGDSALYFCASSVGSGLGEAFFGQGTRLTVV.

This clonotype was found many times. J is TRBJ2-5 and V is TRBV29-1; 7 bases match TRBD1. The junction had 13 bases not matched to a gene; V was cut back by 4 bases and J by 5 bases. The CDR3 length is 15 residues. Germline assignment: CDR1 SQVTM and CDR2 ANQGSEA. Here the CDR3 DNA reads TGCAGCGTTGCCCCGACAGGGTCCGAGCGGGAGACCCAGTACTTC. It is translated as CSVAPTGSERETQYF.

This clonotype has at least ten counts. The V call is TRBV2, the J call TRBJ1-3; D remains ambiguous. Germline assignment: CDR1 SNHLY and CDR2 FYNNEI. V shed 0 bases and J shed 4 bases, with 4 bases lying between them. This CDR3 region has 13 residues. The CDR3 reads CASSEASGNTIYF. The CDR3 DNA follows: TGTGCCAGCAGTGAAGCCTCAGGAAACACCATATATTTT.

This clonotype was detected a few times. The chain links TRBV9 to TRBJ2-7; D may correspond to TRBD1 or TRBD2 (5 bases each). Trimming shortened V by 4 bases and J by 5 bases, and 19 bases separated the two germline ends. CDR1 is SGDLS, CDR2 YYNGEE, per germline. The CDR3 is 15 residues long. The CDR3 protein is CASSFSRDERDEQYF. The CDR3 coding sequence is TGTGCCAGCAGCTTTTCCCGGGACGAGAGGGACGAGCAGTACTTC.

V and J are TRBV12-3 or TRBV12-4 and TRBJ2-1; D remains ambiguous. The CDR3 sequence is 14 residues long. Trimming pared 3 bases from V and 6 bases from J, leaving 12 bases between. The CDR3, as DNA: TGTGCCAGCAGTTTCGCAGCGTCAAGCAATGAGCAGTTCTTC. Translating gives CASSFAASSNEQFF.

About this clonotype: It may be a read error: a sequence one base away is much more abundant. J is TRBJ1-2 and V is TRBV28; TRBD1 might be the D (6 bases). The CDR3 consists of 16 residues. Germline V lookup: CDR1 MDHEN, CDR2 SYDVKM. Written as DNA, the CDR3 is TGTGCCAGCAGCCCCCTTGAGGGGGGAATGTTCTATGGCTGCACCTTC. Amino acid sequence: CASSPLEGGMFYGCTF.

Written as DNA, the CDR3 is TGTGCCAGCAGCTTAGAATCCCCCGTCTTATCGTGGGGGCAAACCGGGGAGCTGTTTTTT. It specifies CASSLESPVLSWGQTGELFF. The rearrangement joins TRBV7-2 to TRBJ2-2; maybe TRBD1 (6 bases). Germline-derived CDR1 and CDR2 are SGHTA and FQGNSA. There are 20 residues in the CDR3. V was trimmed by 1 base and J by 5 bases, leaving 26 bases between them. Combining the CDR3 with reference TRBV7-2 and TRBJ2-2 gives the whole variable domain GAGVSQSPSNKVTEKGKDVELRCDPISGHTALYWYRQSLGQGLEFLIYFQGNSAPDKSGLPSDRFSAERTGGSVSTLTIQRTQQEDSAVYLCASSLESPVLSWGQTGELFFGEGSRLTVL.

This clonotype was detected ten times or more. The chain links TRBV18 to TRBJ2-7, with 8 bases fitting TRBD1. The germline V gene has CDR1 KGHSH and CDR2 LQKENI. This CDR3 is built from 15 residues. V was pared by 3 bases and J by 1 base, with 5 bases of the junction left unmatched. CDR3 amino acids: CASSPQGQGSYEQYF. CDR3 sequence (DNA): TGTGCCAGCTCACCTCAAGGACAGGGATCCTACGAGCAGTACTTC.

This clonotype was recorded many times. This chain links TRBV18 with TRBJ1-2, with 7 bases lining up with TRBD1. V lost 2 bases to trimming and J lost 6 bases; unmatched junction nucleotides: 6. The CDR3 contains 14 residues. Germline CDR1 reads KGHSH; CDR2 reads LQKENI. CDR3 DNA: TGTGCCAGCTCACCAGATCGACAGGGAAATGGCTACACCTTC. This sequence encodes CASSPDRQGNGYTF.